This T cell receptor beta chain was captured in a study of molecular identifiers for immune sequencing clone quantification. Findings of the study overall: The share of molecules held by clones above 20 RNA copies was over 98% in effector cells and under 1% in naive cells.

Naive CD8 libraries were made from around 18,000 to 910,000 sorted cells, and they used 10%, 30% or 50% RNA. TCRdb itself ran the PCR reads through MiXCR, one entry per CDR3 protein. The data contain about 630,000 distinct CDR3 sequences, over 25% of them seen just once; the ten biggest clones take up about 0.84%. This clonotype came up many times. The antigen is not known. The TCR originated in a human donor in good health. Some libraries in this study had Jurkat cell RNA spiked in. What was sequenced was naive CD8+ T cells from blood, with Jurkat cell RNA spiked in. Subset here: FACS-sorted CD8+CD4-CCR7+CD45RA+ naive T cells.

CDR3 DNA sequence: TGCAGCGTTGAAGGGACAGGGACCTACGAGCAGTACTTC. It translates to CSVEGTGTYEQYF. The chain has TRBV29-1 and TRBJ2-7, with 8 bases identical to TRBD1. V gave up 1 base and J gave up 2 bases; unmatched junction bases: 1. The CDR3 contains 13 residues. The germline V gene encodes CDR1 SQVTM and CDR2 ANQGSEA.